Presented here are 10 T cell receptor beta chains from one specimen sequenced in a study of CD8 T cells in ankylosing spondylitis. Whole-study findings and limits: It appeared that ankylosing spondylitis blood was characterized by a TCR beta motif of eight highly homologous variants.

In TCRdb, the 5' RACE reads were re-called with MiXCR into one record per CDR3 protein. The data show more than 600,000 distinct CDR3 sequences, with 19% seen just once and about 19% held by the top ten. Their specific antigens are unknown. Material for sequencing was blood, either unsorted or a sorted T cell fraction (not recorded which). The receptors derive from a male donor with ankylosing spondylitis.

The chain couples TRBV9 to TRBJ2-2, with D tentatively TRBD1 (6 bases). Germline V gene sequence: CDR1 SGDLS, CDR2 YYNGEE. V gave up 3 bases and J gave up 5 bases, with 11 bases separating them. The CDR3 spans 14 residues. CDR3 DNA: TGTGCCAGCAGCGGGGACACCGGAACCGGGGAGCTGTTTTTT. Encoded protein: CASSGDTGTGELFF.

The table lists this clonotype with a few counts. The CDR3 loop reads CASNSGQAIYGYTF. The CDR3 DNA reads as TGTGCCAGTAACTCAGGACAGGCGATCTATGGCTACACCTTC. The genes are TRBV19 and TRBJ1-2, with TRBD1 matching over 7 bases. Germline assignment: CDR1 LNHDA and CDR2 SQIVND (reference sequence). The V and J ends lost 7 bases and 4 bases, in that order; junction bases with no gene match: 9. The CDR3 runs 14 residues. The whole variable domain, filled in from reference TRBV19 and TRBJ1-2, reads DGGITQSPKYLFRKEGQNVTLSCEQNLNHDAMYWYRQDPGQGLRLIYYSQIVNDFQKGDIAEGYSVSREKKESFPLTVTSAQKNPTAFYLCASNSGQAIYGYTFGSGTRLTVV.

The rearrangement joins TRBV5-6 to TRBJ2-7, with no clear D. Germline values: CDR1 SGHDT, CDR2 YYEEEE. There are 13 residues in the CDR3. Trimming removed 0 bases at V and 5 bases at J, with 9 bases between. The CDR3 region has the DNA TGTGCCAGCAGCTTGGCCGTCCCCAACGAGCAGTACTTC. Translating gives CASSLAVPNEQYF.

This clonotype was found a few times. J is TRBJ1-5 and V is TRBV6-5, with D uncertain. The CDR3 sequence is 13 residues long. Germline V CDR1 and CDR2: MNHEY, SVGAGI. V was trimmed by 4 bases and J by 5 bases, leaving 9 bases between them. The CDR3 bases are TGTGCCAGCAGTTGGGGTAGGGATCAGCCCCAGCATTTT. This translates into CASSWGRDQPQHF.

The chain joins TRBV7-3 to TRBJ2-3; the match to TRBD2 covers 7 bases. This CDR3 is built from 15 residues. Looked up from germline, CDR1 is SGHTA and CDR2 is FQGTGA. The V gene end was trimmed by 5 bases and the J gene end by 0 bases; junction bases not matched to a gene: 5. The CDR3 protein is CASSRLSGSTDTQYF. The CDR3 nucleotides read TGTGCCAGCAGCCGACTTAGCGGGAGCACAGATACGCAGTATTTT.

The chain is built from TRBV7-6 and TRBJ2-3; 9 nucleotides align to TRBD2. Germline assignment: CDR1 SGHVS and CDR2 FNYEAQ. V shed 2 bases, J shed 2 bases, and the junction held 5 bases outside the gene matches. CDR3 length equals 16 residues. The CDR3 coding sequence is TGTGCCAGCAGCTTATTGCGGGGGGGTATCACAGATACGCAGTATTTT. It translates to CASSLLRGGITDTQYF.

This clonotype was seen at least ten times. V is TRBV12-3 or TRBV12-4 and J is TRBJ1-2, with 8 bases that match TRBD1. The CDR3 covers 16 residues. The junction had 8 bases not matched to a gene; V was cut back by 5 bases and J by 0 bases. The CDR3 DNA reads TGTGCCAGCAGTGGACAGGGAATAAACTCTAACTATGGCTACACCTTC. It translates to CASSGQGINSNYGYTF.

The rearrangement joins TRBV12-3 or TRBV12-4 to TRBJ2-7; TRBD1 aligns across 7 bases. There are 14 residues in the CDR3. V lost 4 bases, J lost 2 bases, and 5 bases stayed unmatched. The chain's CDR3 is CASSWTGLTYEQYF. Here the CDR3 DNA reads TGTGCCAGCAGTTGGACAGGTTTAACCTACGAGCAGTACTTC.

The chain couples TRBV20-1 to TRBJ1-3, with 7 bases fitting TRBD1. CDR1 is DFQATT and CDR2 is SNEGSKA in the germline V gene (reference sequence). Trimming took 4 bases from V and 3 from J; bases not matched to a gene: 6. The CDR3 is 14 amino acids. CDR3 amino acids: CSATEGGRGNTIYF. CDR3 bases: TGCAGTGCTACCGAAGGGGGCCGTGGAAACACCATATATTTT.

This clonotype was counted a few times. The rearrangement joins TRBV5-1 to TRBJ2-1; 8 nucleotides match TRBD1. This CDR3 region has 14 residues. Trimming took 2 bases from V and 6 from J; bases not matched to a gene: 4. From germline, CDR1 is SGHRS and CDR2 YFSETQ. The CDR3 nucleotides are TGCGCCAGCAGCTTTGAGGACAGGGTCAATGAGCAGTTCTTC. Protein: CASSFEDRVNEQFF.